The 8 T cell receptor beta chains below were found in one sample sequenced in a study of CD8 T cells in ankylosing spondylitis. Via MiXCR, TCRdb re-called the 5' RACE reads, giving one row per CDR3 protein. The sample lists more than 250,000 distinct CDR3 sequences; 6.5% to 10% were seen once. Their cognate antigens are unknown. Findings of the study overall: A TCR beta motif of roughly eight highly homologous variants appeared characteristic of ankylosing spondylitis blood.

Sequenced: blood, either unsorted or a sorted T cell fraction (not recorded which). These receptors all stem from a male donor with ankylosing spondylitis.

This clonotype was seen many times. The V call is TRBV18, the J call TRBJ1-1; TRBD1 might be the D (6 bases). The V end was cut by 5 bases, the J end by 6 bases, with 10 bases between. The CDR3 has 12 amino acids. Looked up from germline, CDR1 is KGHSH and CDR2 is LQKENI. CDR3 sequence: CASSITGSEAFF. Here the CDR3 DNA reads TGTGCCAGCTCAATCACAGGGTCTGAAGCTTTCTTT.

The rearrangement uses TRBV19 and TRBJ1-4; D is perhaps TRBD1 (6 bases). The CDR3 covers 19 residues. The V gene lost 3 bases and the J gene lost 0 bases, with 20 bases spanning the gap. Germline V gives CDR1 LNHDA, CDR2 SQIVND (reference sequence). CDR3 coding DNA: TGTGCCAGTAGTATGGGAAGGTGGCAGGGGAGTTCAACTAATGAAAAACTGTTTTTT. Translation: CASSMGRWQGSSTNEKLFF.

This clonotype has a single count. The genes are TRBV7-2 and TRBJ2-2; 11 positions agree with TRBD2. The CDR3 totals 14 residues. From germline, CDR1 is SGHTA and CDR2 FQGNSA. The V segment lost 2 bases and the J segment 9 bases; nucleotides outside the gene matches: 2. The CDR3 DNA sequence: TGTACCAGCAGCTTAACTAGCGGGAGTAGGGAGCTGTTTTTT. This encodes CTSSLTSGSRELFF.

The rearrangement links TRBV6-2 or TRBV6-3 to TRBJ2-1; 15 bases agree with TRBD2. The V and J ends lost 5 bases and 9 bases, in that order; junction bases with no gene match: 5. The CDR3 runs to 15 residues. The germline V gene encodes CDR1 MNHEY and CDR2 SVGEGT. CDR3 nucleotide sequence: TGTGCCAGCAGTCCCAGGACTAGCGGGAGGGCTGAGCAGTTCTTC. Translating it yields CASSPRTSGRAEQFF.

Only a few counts were recorded for this clonotype. This chain connects TRBV12-3 or TRBV12-4 to TRBJ1-5, with a weak D call TRBD1 (5 bases). The CDR3 is made up of 16 amino acids. V gave up 6 bases and J gave up 4 bases, with 19 bases separating them. DNA for the CDR3: TGTGCCAGCAGCAACCGACAGCGCCTATATAATCAGCCCCAGCATTTT. Amino acid sequence: CASSNRQRLYNQPQHF.

This rearrangement joins TRBV7-2 to TRBJ1-1; D is uncertain. Germline-derived CDR1 and CDR2 are SGHTA and FQGNSA. CDR3 size: 13 residues. V was cut by 5 bases and J by 10 bases, with 17 bases left in between. The CDR3 here is CASSLPGSRRAFF. The CDR3 DNA reads TGTGCCAGCAGCCTCCCGGGCTCTCGCCGAGCTTTCTTT.

This clonotype was counted many times. J is TRBJ2-1 and V is TRBV5-6; D is uncertain. The V gene's germline CDR1 is SGHDT and CDR2 YYEEEE. Trimming took 1 base from V and 6 from J, leaving 8 bases between them. The CDR3 runs to 13 residues. This CDR3 reads CASSLIRINEQFF. DNA of the CDR3: TGTGCCAGCAGCTTGATCCGGATCAATGAGCAGTTCTTC.

This clonotype was seen only a few times. V and J are TRBV9 and TRBJ2-3; D is ambiguous. CDR1 SGDLS and CDR2 YYNGEE come from the germline V gene. This CDR3 contains 14 residues. The germline V and J ends were trimmed by 4 bases and 1 base, with 10 bases remaining between them. The CDR3 loop reads CASSPQPGTDTQYF. DNA for the CDR3: TGTGCCAGCAGCCCCCAACCAGGCACAGATACGCAGTATTTT.